These T cell receptor beta chains were read from a single sample in a study of cytomegalovirus exposure and HLA in healthy donors. Repertoires were generated with immunoSEQ multiplex PCR, while TCRdb's copy carries only in-frame clones and drops some. The sample consists of about 200,000 clones, about nine tenths of them appearing once. Sequenced: PBMCs. Source of these receptors: a woman in her late teens or twenties in good health and CMV-seropositive. CDR3s include the opening cysteine and the closing phenylalanine or tryptophan. Fields, in order: J gene, D gene, clone size, CDR3 length, V gene, CDR3 protein, CDR3 DNA. D genes are given only for firm matches. Not every row has a clone size; where given, it reads once, few, many or a size class.

TRBJ2-5 | NA | NA | 12 | TRBV9 | CASSEGGVTQYF | TGTGCCAGCAGCGAGGGGGGGGTGACCCAGTACTTC
TRBJ1-2 | TRBD1 | few | 15 | TRBV2 | CASSDGQVANYGYTF | TGTGCCAGCAGTGATGGACAGGTAGCTAACTATGGCTACACCTTC
TRBJ2-7 | NA | NA | 14 | TRBV7-2 | CASSLQVAGVEQYF | TGTGCCAGCAGCTTACAGGTTGCCGGTGTGGAGCAGTACTTC
TRBJ2-1 | TRBD1 | NA | 20 | TRBV28 | CASSPGHVTLWGQGVGWQFF | TGTGCCAGCAGCCCGGGCCATGTAACATTGTGGGGACAGGGGGTGGGGTGGCAGTTCTTC
TRBJ2-7 | NA | NA | 13 | TRBV28 | CASSGGALYEQYF | TGTGCCAGCAGCGGAGGGGCCCTCTACGAGCAGTACTTC
TRBJ2-1 | NA | once | 12 | TRBV2 | CASSELGDEQFF | TGTGCCAGCAGTGAATTGGGCGATGAGCAGTTCTTC
TRBJ2-4 | NA | NA | 16 | TRBV9 | CASSPRTELAKNIQYF | TGTGCCAGCAGCCCCCGGACTGAACTAGCCAAAAACATTCAGTACTTC
TRBJ2-5 | TRBD2 | NA | 12 | TRBV2 | CASSAGGETQYF | TGTGCCAGCAGTGCGGGGGGGGAGACCCAGTACTTC
TRBJ1-2 | NA | NA | 14 | TRBV6-1 | CASSEVGSNYGYTF | TGTGCCAGCAGTGAAGTCGGGTCTAACTATGGCTACACCTTC
TRBJ1-4 | NA | NA | 14 | TRBV28 | CASETTNLRKLLFF | TGTGCCAGCGAGACCACCAATTTGAGGAAATTACTGTTTTTT
TRBJ2-7 | TRBD1 | NA | 14 | TRBV27 | CASRFRQGAGEQYF | TGTGCCAGCCGTTTCAGGCAGGGGGCGGGGGAGCAGTACTTC
TRBJ1-2 | TRBD1 | NA | 16 | TRBV7-9 | CASSLGETGGNYGYTF | TGTGCCAGCAGCTTAGGGGAGACAGGGGGCAACTATGGCTACACCTTC
TRBJ1-1 | TRBD1 | NA | 13 | TRBV7-9 | CASSRGGQTEAFF | TGTGCCAGCAGCCGAGGGGGCCAGACTGAAGCTTTCTTT
TRBJ2-1 | NA | NA | 16 | TRBV5-1 | CASSFPSASSYNEQFF | TGCGCCAGCAGCTTTCCTAGCGCCAGCTCCTACAATGAGCAGTTCTTC
TRBJ2-1 | TRBD2 | once | 18 | TRBV5-1 | CASSSGLAGGFSYNEQFF | TGCGCCAGCAGCTCGGGACTAGCGGGAGGGTTCTCCTACAATGAGCAGTTCTTC
TRBJ1-5 | NA | NA | 15 | TRBV30 | CAWRPGGSANQPQHF | TGTGCCTGGAGGCCGGGTGGGAGTGCCAATCAGCCCCAGCATTTT
TRBJ2-5 | TRBD2 | NA | 14 | TRBV5-1 | CASSVGVSGGTQYF | TGCGCCAGCAGCGTAGGGGTTTCGGGAGGGACCCAGTACTTC
TRBJ1-5 | TRBD1 | NA | 15 | TRBV18 | CASSPGTGGNQPQHF | TGTGCCAGCTCACCAGGGACAGGGGGCAATCAGCCCCAGCATTTT
TRBJ1-1 | TRBD1 | once | 13 | TRBV7-7 | CASSTDRGTEAFF | TGTGCCAGCAGCACCGACAGGGGAACTGAAGCTTTCTTT
TRBJ2-7 | TRBD2 | NA | 12 | TRBV6-5 | CASSGGAYEQYF | TGTGCCAGCAGTGGGGGGGCCTACGAGCAGTACTTC
TRBJ2-3 | TRBD2 | NA | 16 | TRBV7-8 | CASSPGVSGTLNTQYF | TGTGCCAGCAGCCCTGGGGTTAGCGGGACTCTAAATACGCAGTATTTT
TRBJ2-1 | NA | NA | 15 | TRBV28 | CVTSTNRDNYNEQFF | TGTGTCACCAGCACTAATAGGGACAACTACAATGAGCAGTTCTTC
TRBJ1-2 | TRBD1 | NA | 18 | TRBV27 | CASSLHVTGGGPNYGYTF | TGTGCCAGCAGTTTACATGTTACAGGGGGAGGGCCGAACTATGGCTACACCTTC
TRBJ2-1 | NA | NA | 14 | TRBV5-1 | CASTYTSSYNEQFF | TGCGCCAGCACTTATACTAGCTCCTACAATGAGCAGTTCTTC
TRBJ2-7 | TRBD1 | once | 13 | TRBV6-6 | CASSYDRGYEQYF | TGTGCCAGCAGTTACGACAGGGGCTACGAGCAGTACTTC
TRBJ1-1 | NA | NA | 13 | TRBV9 | CASSAHMNTEAFF | TGTGCCAGCAGCGCCCACATGAACACTGAAGCTTTCTTT